The clone carrying this T cell receptor beta chain was counted at least ten times. Its antigen remains unidentified. The data were obtained in a study of T-cell reconstitution after alpha-beta-depleted transplantation in children. A library of TCRbeta sequences, prepared with unique molecular identifiers, was generated. MiXCR, applied by TCRdb to the PCR reads, yields one record per CDR3 protein. The sample has 150,000 to 200,000 distinct CDR3 sequences; around 10% are singletons. Germline values: CDR1 SGDLS, CDR2 YYNGEE. With 4 bases clipped from V and 0 bases from J, the junction kept 3 bases outside the gene matches. The CDR3 totals 15 residues. Points from the study as a whole: Reportedly, alpha-beta T cells present about two months post-transplant originated from several hundred expanded clones of graft origin. One year post-transplant, T-cell counts and diversity were largely derived from T cells produced anew. Surviving recipient T cells and thymic progenitors underlay high day-60 TCRbeta diversity in some patients.

The chain employs TRBV9 and TRBJ2-1, with 8 bases lining up with TRBD2. This clonotype originated in a boy aged 2-15 years with acute myeloid leukemia, due to receive a stem cell transplant. The sequencing used PBMCs, collected before TCRalphabeta/CD19-depleted stem cell transplant. The CDR3 sequence: CASSPSGSSYNEQFF. The CDR3 DNA sequence: TGTGCCAGCAGCCCCAGCGGGAGCTCCTACAATGAGCAGTTCTTC.